This T cell receptor (beta chain) was found in a study of blood T cells in healthy people across ages. Overall study results and limits: It was found that TCR beta diversity correlated strongly with the percentage of naive T cells. Long-lived and aged donors differed, with more naive CD4+ cells and higher diversity in the long-lived.

Details on this clonotype: Its antigen is undetermined.

The CDR3 covers 16 residues. Germline V gene sequence: CDR1 MGHRA, CDR2 YSYEKL. The V gene lost 0 bases and the J gene lost 4 bases, with 13 bases spanning the gap. Combining a sample-barcoded 5' primer with a J-beta primer mix, a second PCR ran for about 6 to 12 cycles. CDR3-containing paired-end reads numbered at least 2.5 million in each sample. TCRdb re-derived calls from the 5' RACE reads in MiXCR, one entry per CDR3 protein. The sample gives about 2 million distinct CDR3 sequences, around 50% of which show up once; less than 2.5% is in the top ten. Every donor gave around 10 milliliters of peripheral blood.

This rearrangement joins TRBV4-1 to TRBJ2-1, with D possibly being TRBD2 (6 bases). This TCR was sampled from a woman in her 40s in good health. Sequencing was carried out using blood. The CDR3 protein is CASSQDPRGAYNEQFF. Here the CDR3 DNA reads TGCGCCAGCAGCCAAGATCCGCGCGGGGCTTACAATGAGCAGTTCTTC.